The TCR beta chain under discussion was sequenced for a study of graft-versus-host responses after intestinal transplantation. Note on this clone: Its antigen is unidentified.

V lost 0 bases and J lost 7; bases outside the gene matches: 5. The CDR3 extends over 14 amino acids. The germline V gene has CDR1 SGDLS and CDR2 YYNGEE. Assay used: immunoSEQ multiplex PCR; TCRdb lists only in-frame clones, some missing. The data contain around 97,000 clones, around 91% of them singletons. This TCR derives from a human donor who was the organ donor for an intestinal transplant. The specimen was unstimulated CD4+ T cells sorted from spleen or lymph node cells, collected before transplant. This chain joins TRBV9 and TRBJ2-5; 8 nucleotides agree with TRBD1. CDR3 region: CASSVGGQVGTQYF. The CDR3 DNA follows: TGTGCCAGCAGCGTAGGGGGACAGGTTGGGACCCAGTACTTC.